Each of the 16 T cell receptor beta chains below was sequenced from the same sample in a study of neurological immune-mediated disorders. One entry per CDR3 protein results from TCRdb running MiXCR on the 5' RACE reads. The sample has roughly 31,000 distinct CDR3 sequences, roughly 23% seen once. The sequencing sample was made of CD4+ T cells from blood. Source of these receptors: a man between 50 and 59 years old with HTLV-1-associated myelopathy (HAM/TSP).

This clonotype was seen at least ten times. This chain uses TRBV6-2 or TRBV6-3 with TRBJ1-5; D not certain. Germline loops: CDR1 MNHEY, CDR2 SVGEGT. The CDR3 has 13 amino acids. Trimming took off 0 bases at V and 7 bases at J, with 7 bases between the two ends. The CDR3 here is CASSYSNAQPQHF. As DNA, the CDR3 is TGTGCCAGCAGTTACTCGAATGCCCAGCCCCAGCATTTT.

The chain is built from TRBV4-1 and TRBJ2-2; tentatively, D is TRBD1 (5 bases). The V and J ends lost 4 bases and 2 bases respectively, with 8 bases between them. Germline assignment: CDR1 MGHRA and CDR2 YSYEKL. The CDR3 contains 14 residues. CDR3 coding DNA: TGCGCCAGCAGCCTTCAGGGTAACACCGGGGAGCTGTTTTTT. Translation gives CASSLQGNTGELFF.

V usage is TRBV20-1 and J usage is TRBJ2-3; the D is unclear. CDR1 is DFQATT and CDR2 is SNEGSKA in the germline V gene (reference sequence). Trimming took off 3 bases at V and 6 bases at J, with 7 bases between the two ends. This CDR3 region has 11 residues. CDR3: CSASYLDTQYF. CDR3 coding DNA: TGCAGTGCTAGTTACCTGGATACGCAGTATTTT.

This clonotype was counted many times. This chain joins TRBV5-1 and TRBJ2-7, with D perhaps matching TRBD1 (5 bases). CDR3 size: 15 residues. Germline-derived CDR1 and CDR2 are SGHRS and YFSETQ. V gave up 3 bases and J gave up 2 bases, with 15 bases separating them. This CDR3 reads CASSWGFGRTYEQYF. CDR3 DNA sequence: TGCGCCAGCAGCTGGGGCTTCGGCAGAACCTACGAGCAGTACTTC.

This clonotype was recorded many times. The CDR3: CASSLGDSKSTDTQYF. As DNA, the CDR3 is TGTGCCAGCAGCTTAGGGGACAGCAAATCCACAGATACGCAGTATTTT. The chain recombines TRBV11-3 with TRBJ2-3; 7 bases are shared with TRBD1. V shed 1 base, J shed 2 bases, and the junction held 6 bases outside the gene matches. There are 16 residues in the CDR3. Germline CDR1 and CDR2: SGHNT and YENEEA. Complete variable domain (other parts from reference TRBV11-3 and TRBJ2-3): EAGVVQSPRYKIIEKKQPVAFWCNPISGHNTLYWYLQNLGQGPELLIRYENEEAVDDSQLPKDRFSAERLKGVDSTLKIQPAELGDSAVYLCASSLGDSKSTDTQYFGPGTRLTVL.

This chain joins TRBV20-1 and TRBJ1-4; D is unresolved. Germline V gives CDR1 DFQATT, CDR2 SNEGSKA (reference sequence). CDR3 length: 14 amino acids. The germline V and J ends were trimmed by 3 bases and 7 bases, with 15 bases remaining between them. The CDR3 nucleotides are TGCAGTGCTAGCATGGAAGGGTCGGGTGAAAAACTGTTTTTT. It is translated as CSASMEGSGEKLFF.

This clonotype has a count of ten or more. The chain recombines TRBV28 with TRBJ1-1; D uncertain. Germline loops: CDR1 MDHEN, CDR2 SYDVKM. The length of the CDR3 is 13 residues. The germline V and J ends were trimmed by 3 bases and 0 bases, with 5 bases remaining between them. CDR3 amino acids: CASSFRVNTEAFF. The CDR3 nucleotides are TGTGCCAGCAGTTTTCGGGTGAACACTGAAGCTTTCTTT. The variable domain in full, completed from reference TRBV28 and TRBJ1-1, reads DVKVTQSSRYLVKRTGEKVFLECVQDMDHENMFWYRQDPGLGLRLIYFSYDVKMKEKGDIPEGYSVSREKKERFSLILESASTNQTSMYLCASSFRVNTEAFFGQGTRLTVV.

This CDR3 is CASSDGNQPQHF. Here the CDR3 DNA reads TGTGCCAGCTCAGATGGCAATCAGCCCCAGCATTTT. This chain connects TRBV18 to TRBJ1-5; D is uncertain. Germline V CDR1 and CDR2: KGHSH, LQKENI. The length of the CDR3 is 12 residues. Trimming took 5 bases from V and 2 from J, leaving 4 bases between them.

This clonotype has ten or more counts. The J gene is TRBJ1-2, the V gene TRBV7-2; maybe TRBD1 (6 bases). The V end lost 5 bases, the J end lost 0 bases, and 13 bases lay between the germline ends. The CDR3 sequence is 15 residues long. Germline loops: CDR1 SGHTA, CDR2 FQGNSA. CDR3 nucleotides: TGTGCCAGCAGCCCAGGGGCGCTCCCTAACTATGGCTACACCTTC. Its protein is CASSPGALPNYGYTF.

The CDR3, as DNA: TGTGCCAGCAGCCGCACCACAGATACGCAGTATTTT. As protein: CASSRTTDTQYF. The V and J genes are TRBV7-9 and TRBJ2-3; D not certain. Germline V gene data show CDR1 as SEHNR and CDR2 as FQNEAQ (reference sequence). The CDR3 is 12 residues long. The V and J ends lost 5 bases and 2 bases respectively, with 5 bases between them.

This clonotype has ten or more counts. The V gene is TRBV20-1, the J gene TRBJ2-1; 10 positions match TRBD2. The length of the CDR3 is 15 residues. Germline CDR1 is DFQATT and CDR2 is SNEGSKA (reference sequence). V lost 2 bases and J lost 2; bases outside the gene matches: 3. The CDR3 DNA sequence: TGCAGTGCTAGACTCAGCGGGGGGGCCTACAATGAGCAGTTCTTC. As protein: CSARLSGGAYNEQFF.

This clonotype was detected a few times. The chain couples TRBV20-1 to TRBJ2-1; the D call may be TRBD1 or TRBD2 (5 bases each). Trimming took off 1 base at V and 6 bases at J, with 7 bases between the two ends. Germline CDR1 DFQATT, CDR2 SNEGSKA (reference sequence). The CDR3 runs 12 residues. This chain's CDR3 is CSARGGVNEQFF. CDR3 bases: TGCAGTGCTAGAGGAGGGGTCAATGAGCAGTTCTTC.

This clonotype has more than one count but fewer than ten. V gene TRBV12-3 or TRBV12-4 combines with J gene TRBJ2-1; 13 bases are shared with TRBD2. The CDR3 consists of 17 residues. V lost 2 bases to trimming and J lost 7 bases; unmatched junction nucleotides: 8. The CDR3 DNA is TGTGCCAGCAGTTTAAGTGGGACTAGCGGGGTGGGGAATGAGCAGTTCTTC. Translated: CASSLSGTSGVGNEQFF.

The CDR3 DNA sequence: TGTGCCAGCTGGGGAGATACGCAGTATTTT. Protein: CASWGDTQYF. This sequence joins TRBV5-5 and TRBJ2-3; D remains ambiguous. V was trimmed by 7 bases and J by 5 bases, leaving 5 bases between them. The CDR3 totals 10 residues. CDR1 and CDR2 (germline): SGHKS, YYEKEE (reference sequence).

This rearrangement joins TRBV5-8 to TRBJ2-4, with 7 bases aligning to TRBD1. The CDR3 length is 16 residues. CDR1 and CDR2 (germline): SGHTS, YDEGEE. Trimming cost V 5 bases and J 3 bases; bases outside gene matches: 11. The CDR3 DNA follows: TGTGCCAGCAGTACCGGGAACAGGGGTGGCAAAAACATTCAGTACTTC. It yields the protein CASSTGNRGGKNIQYF.

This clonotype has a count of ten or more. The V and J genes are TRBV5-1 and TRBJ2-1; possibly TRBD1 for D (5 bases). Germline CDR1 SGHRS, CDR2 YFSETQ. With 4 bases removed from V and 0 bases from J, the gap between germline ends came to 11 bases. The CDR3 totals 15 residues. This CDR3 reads CASSLTVSSYNEQFF. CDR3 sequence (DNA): TGCGCCAGCAGCCTGACAGTGAGCTCCTACAATGAGCAGTTCTTC.